A selection of T cell receptor beta chains follows, all from one sample in a study of OX40 agonist ivuxolimab in advanced cancers. Sequencing was performed with immunoSEQ multiplex PCR; in TCRdb, only in-frame clones are kept and a portion is missing. The data hold tens of thousands of clones, with 84% observed a single time. This specimen was CD4+ or CD8+ T cells sorted from blood, taken in a trial of the OX40 agonist ivuxolimab. The receptors come from an adult with an advanced solid tumor such as melanoma, head and neck, liver or kidney cancer. CDR3s include the opening cysteine and the closing phenylalanine or tryptophan. D genes are given only for firm matches. Clone size, where shown, is once, few, many, or a class for clones that have expanded.

clone size	V gene	J gene	D gene	CDR3 DNA	CDR3 protein
-	TRBV27	TRBJ2-7	TRBD2	TGTGCCAGCAGTTCTGCGGGAGGTTACGAGCAGTACTTC	CASSSAGGYEQYF
-	TRBV5-4	TRBJ2-7	TRBD2	TGTGCCAGCAGCCGCGACGAGGTAGCGGGAGTCTACGAGCAGTACTTC	CASSRDEVAGVYEQYF
once	TRBV28	TRBJ2-7	-	TGTGCCAGCAGTTTTGGGCGGGGACCCTACGAGCAGTACTTC	CASSFGRGPYEQYF
few	TRBV7-2	TRBJ1-2	-	TGTGCCAGCAGCTACAGGGAGGACAACTATGGCTACACCTTC	CASSYREDNYGYTF
-	TRBV27	TRBJ2-1	TRBD2	TGTGCCAGCGCGTTAGCGGGAGCCTACAATGAGCAGTTCTTC	CASALAGAYNEQFF
-	TRBV27	TRBJ2-3	TRBD1	TGTGCCAGCAGTTCGGGACAGGGGGTGACAGATACGCAGTATTTT	CASSSGQGVTDTQYF
-	TRBV5-1	TRBJ2-5	TRBD1	TGCGCCAGCAGCTCCCCACGACAGGGTTGGACCCAGTACTTC	CASSSPRQGWTQYF
once	TRBV20-1	TRBJ1-5	-	TGCAGTATATCATGGGGCGAACCCCAGCATTTT	CSISWGEPQHF
-	TRBV28	TRBJ1-2	TRBD1	TGTGCCAGCAGTTTATCCAAAGGGACAGGGTATGGCTACACCTTC	CASSLSKGTGYGYTF
-	TRBV11-2	TRBJ2-1	-	TGTGCCAGCAGCTCTCTCCTCTGGGAGCAGTTCTTC	CASSSLLWEQFF
-	TRBV5-8	TRBJ2-7	TRBD2	TGTGCCAGCAGCCTCGGGGGGGGAGGGTACGAGCAGTACTTC	CASSLGGGGYEQYF
-	TRBV5-8	TRBJ2-7	-	TGTGCCAGCAGAATGTGGACCGACTACGAGCAGTACTTC	CASRMWTDYEQYF
-	TRBV11-2	TRBJ1-4	TRBD1	TGTGCCAGCAGCTTAGTGACAGGGGTGGCTAATGAAAAACTGTTTTTT	CASSLVTGVANEKLFF
-	TRBV19	TRBJ1-1	-	TGTGCCAGTAGTATGAACCCGGGGGCCGGAGCTTTCTTT	CASSMNPGAGAFF